This T cell receptor (beta chain) was sequenced for a study of blood T cell repertoires in COVID-19. As for the study in general: The United States, Italy and Spain supplied acute and convalescent COVID-19 samples. PBMCs, B-cell-depleted T cells, or T cells were the source of the cDNA or gDNA that made up the material.

V gave up 6 bases and J gave up 5 bases, with 7 bases separating them. CDR3 length: 11 residues. Germline V gene data show CDR1 as LNHDA and CDR2 as SQIVND (reference sequence). Original handling: Estimation of nucleated cell counts was performed using reference gene primer amplification. Measured with immunoSEQ multiplex PCR; TCRdb has only the in-frame clones, and not every one. D and trimming were read from the DNA, whereas the V and J calls and clone size are those reported in that table. In the table there are about 54,000 clones, about nine tenths of which are singletons. The material sequenced was peripheral blood. This chain uses TRBV19 with TRBJ2-5; D is uncertain. The receptor's source is a human donor in a cohort sampled during active COVID-19. CDR3 amino acids: CASRAAETQYF. The DNA of the CDR3 is TGTGCCAGTAGGGCAGCGGAGACCCAGTACTTC.